The present T cell receptor beta chain was sequenced within a study of somatic mutations in cytotoxic T cells in rheumatoid arthritis. Study context: Patient blood (under 33 ml EDTA) was drawn right after diagnosis, before any treatment. Points from the study as a whole: Age-matched healthy controls and rheumatoid arthritis patients had CD8+ T-cell clonality that did not differ significantly. The largest CD8+ clone made up over 20% of CD8+ cells in 8 of 65 patients.

Remarks on this clone: The antigen is not known.

Profiling relied on immunoSEQ multiplex PCR, and the TCRdb table lists in-frame clones only, not all of them. This sample has roughly 13,000 clones, with roughly 72% found just once. There are 16 residues in the CDR3. V was clipped by 5 bases and J by 3 bases; unmatched bases: 12. Germline CDR1 and CDR2: SGHAT and FQNNGV. This chain joins TRBV11-2 and TRBJ2-7; 8 bases line up with TRBD1. The sequence was obtained from an adult with rheumatoid arthritis. Sequencing used CD8+ T cells sorted from blood. CDR3 nucleotide sequence: TGTGCCAGCAGCCCCCCCAGGGGACAGGTGATCTACGAGCAGTACTTC. The encoded protein is CASSPPRGQVIYEQYF.